The subject of this entry is one T cell receptor (beta chain). The data belong to a study of blood T cell repertoires in COVID-19. The repertoire was sequenced with immunoSEQ multiplex PCR; TCRdb's copy has only in-frame clones and lacks some. The sample yields approximately 110,000 clones, 92% seen once. This TCR derives from a man aged 50 to 59 with COVID-19, enrolled during active disease. Sequenced sample: peripheral blood.

DNA of the CDR3: TGTGCCAGCAGCTTAGTAGCTAGCGGGATTGGGGCAGATACGCAGTATTTT. It codes for CASSLVASGIGADTQYF. The chain employs TRBV11-2 and TRBJ2-3, with 9 bases identical to TRBD2. The CDR3 length is 17 residues. The trim removed 1 base at V and 4 bases at J, leaving 9 bases unmatched. Germline V CDR1 and CDR2: SGHAT, FQNNGV.